The 30 T cell receptor beta chains given below trace back to one sample, sequenced in a study of blood T cell repertoires in COVID-19 (dated by TCRdb to the early 2020s). Library preparation was by the immunoSEQ multiplex PCR assay. Sourced from immuneACCESS, this table was stored by TCRdb with only in-frame sequences that have V and J called. A share of the clones is absent; for the studies checked, an unresolved V gene accounts for under half, and the remainder has no known explanation. The sample includes 250,000 or so clones, with roughly 88% observed a single time. The top ten clones comprise about 3% of the sample. The specimen was peripheral blood. The receptors were sampled from a woman in her 30s with active or convalescent COVID-19.

The rearrangement joins TRBV3-1 (or the pseudogene TRBV3-2) to TRBJ1-2; 9 nucleotides align to TRBD1. Losses at the gene ends were 4 bases for V and 8 bases for J; bases not matched to a gene: 8. Germline loops: CDR1 LGHDT, CDR2 YNNKEL (reference sequence). This CDR3 comprises 14 residues. CDR3 DNA sequence: TGTGCCAGCAGCCGAGACGACAGGGGGTTAGGCTACACCTTC. This sequence encodes CASSRDDRGLGYTF.

The rearrangement uses TRBV4-1 and TRBJ2-1; 13 bases align to TRBD2. Germline CDR1 MGHRA, CDR2 YSYEKL. The CDR3 spans 14 residues. V gave up 6 bases and J gave up 8 bases; unmatched junction bases: 4. Here the CDR3 DNA reads TGCGCCAGCAGTCGGACTAGCGGGGGCTATGAGCAGTTCTTC. Translated, it gives CASSRTSGGYEQFF.

This clone was observed a single time. As DNA, the CDR3 is TGTGCCAGTAGTAGCCAAGGATCTTTGGAGGGCTACACCTTC. Translated: CASSSQGSLEGYTF. This sequence joins TRBV19 and TRBJ1-2; D unclear. Trimming took 4 bases from V and 8 from J, leaving 17 bases between them. Germline CDR1 is LNHDA and CDR2 is SQIVND (reference sequence). CDR3 size: 14 residues.

The chain employs TRBV11-2 and TRBJ1-5, with 7 bases fitting TRBD1. The CDR3 consists of 14 residues. Germline V gene lookup returns CDR1 SGHAT and CDR2 FQNNGV. V shed 5 bases and J 5 bases; nucleotides not matched to a gene: 6. The CDR3 DNA reads TGTGCCAGCAGCATCCGGGACAGAGATCAGCCCCAGCATTTT. Amino acid sequence: CASSIRDRDQPQHF.

The CDR3 loop reads CASSLDSPNTEAFF. The CDR3 nucleotides read TGTGCCAGCAGTCTTGACAGCCCGAACACTGAAGCTTTCTTT. The chain carries TRBV7-3 and TRBJ1-1; a weak D match, TRBD1 (5 bases). Trimming pared 6 bases from V and 1 base from J, leaving 12 bases between. The germline V gene has CDR1 SGHTA and CDR2 FQGTGA. The CDR3 extends over 14 amino acids.

The V call is TRBV25-1, the J call TRBJ2-7, with TRBD2 as a possible D gene (6 bases). Trimming pared 8 bases from V and 2 bases from J, leaving 16 bases between. The CDR3 runs to 14 residues. CDR1 is MGHDK and CDR2 is SYGVNS in the germline V gene. CDR3 nucleotides: TGTGCCAGCGGGGGGAGCAGGGTTACCTACGAGCAGTACTTC. Translation gives CASGGSRVTYEQYF.

The chain is built from TRBV25-1 and TRBJ2-1; no clear D gene. The CDR3 length is 12 residues. The V and J ends lost 3 bases and 6 bases respectively, with 6 bases between them. Germline CDR1 reads MGHDK; CDR2 reads SYGVNS. The CDR3 bases are TGTGCCAGCAGTGACCTAGGCAATGAGCAGTTCTTC. It encodes CASSDLGNEQFF.

V gene TRBV21-1 combines with J gene TRBJ1-4; the table's D gene call, TRBD1, was not cross checked with the DNA. TRBV21-1 is a documented pseudogene. This CDR3 contains 16 residues. In DNA form, the CDR3 reads TGTGCCAGCAGCAAATTTTCGGACAGACATAATGAAAAACTGTTTTTT. Residues: CASSKFSDRHNEKLFF.

The chain employs TRBV28 and TRBJ1-2; TRBD1 agrees at 10 bases. Germline lookup yields CDR1 MDHEN and CDR2 SYDVKM. V lost 6 bases, J lost 5 bases, and 9 bases stayed unmatched. The CDR3 is made up of 15 amino acids. The CDR3 bases are TGTGCCAGCAGCCTGGGACAGGGGAGGTGGTATGGCTACACCTTC. Amino acids: CASSLGQGRWYGYTF.

The V and J genes are TRBV28 and TRBJ2-2; TRBD2 agrees at 9 bases. This CDR3 spans 16 amino acids. In germline, CDR1 is MDHEN, CDR2 SYDVKM. The J segment lost 0 bases and the V segment lost 6 bases, leaving 5 bases of the junction unmatched. The CDR3 loop reads CASSGSGGSNTGELFF. The CDR3 region has the DNA TGTGCCAGCAGCGGTAGCGGGGGCTCGAACACCGGGGAGCTGTTTTTT.

This chain links TRBV5-1 with TRBJ2-5; D might be TRBD2 (6 bases). The germline gives CDR1 SGHRS, CDR2 YFSETQ. This CDR3 comprises 11 residues. V lost 4 bases to trimming and J lost 10 bases, with 11 bases between them. Here the CDR3 reads CASSVGTDQYF. CDR3 nucleotides: TGCGCCAGCAGCGTCGGGACTGACCAGTACTTC.

The genes are TRBV5-1 and TRBJ2-3, with 9 bases identical to TRBD2. The CDR3 consists of 16 residues. Germline V gene sequence: CDR1 SGHRS, CDR2 YFSETQ. The V gene end was trimmed by 0 bases and the J gene end by 3 bases; junction bases not matched to a gene: 5. The CDR3 reads CASSLDAGGRTDTQYF. In nucleotides, the CDR3 is TGCGCCAGCAGCTTGGACGCGGGGGGGCGGACAGATACGCAGTATTTT.

The rearrangement joins TRBV4-3 to TRBJ2-7; a weak D match, TRBD2 (6 bases). The germline V gene encodes CDR1 LGHNA and CDR2 YSLEER. This CDR3 is built from 15 residues. V was pared by 6 bases and J by 3 bases, with 18 bases between. CDR3 nucleotides: TGCGCCAGCAGACGATCTCGGCAGGGAGGCTACGAGCAGTACTTC. Translation gives CASRRSRQGGYEQYF.

The genes are TRBV18 and TRBJ1-6; 8 bases map to TRBD1. The V segment lost 1 base and the J segment 0 bases; nucleotides outside the gene matches: 2. The CDR3 totals 17 residues. Germline-derived CDR1 and CDR2 are KGHSH and LQKENI. CDR3 protein: CASSPRDRLSYNSPLHF. In DNA form, the CDR3 reads TGTGCCAGCTCACCACGGGACAGGCTCTCCTATAATTCACCCCTCCACTTT.

The V and J genes are TRBV5-4 and TRBJ2-7; perhaps TRBD2 as D (6 bases). The germline V gene encodes CDR1 SGHNT and CDR2 YYREEE (reference sequence). The V end lost 0 bases, the J end lost 9 bases, and 13 bases lay between the germline ends. This CDR3 has 13 amino acids. As DNA, the CDR3 is TGTGCCAGCAGCTTGGCCGGCGGGATGGGGCAGTACTTC. Translation: CASSLAGGMGQYF.

The sample holds one count of this clone. The genes are TRBV4-3 and TRBJ1-2; unclear D gene. CDR3 length equals 14 residues. Germline lookup yields CDR1 LGHNA and CDR2 YSLEER. The V gene lost 0 bases and the J gene lost 7 bases, with 12 bases spanning the gap. In nucleotides, the CDR3 is TGCGCCAGCAGCCAAGATCGGGTCGGGGTTGGCTACACCTTC. It specifies CASSQDRVGVGYTF.

The rearrangement uses TRBV19 and TRBJ1-5, with D possibly matching TRBD1 (6 bases). V shed 4 bases and J shed 7 bases, with 11 bases lying between them. This CDR3 contains 13 residues. Looked up from germline, CDR1 is LNHDA and CDR2 is SQIVND (reference sequence). CDR3 nucleotide sequence: TGTGCCAGTAGTAGGGGGCCTAAGCAGCCCCAGCATTTT. Residues: CASSRGPKQPQHF.

This sequence joins TRBV28 and TRBJ1-1, with D maybe TRBD1 (6 bases). Germline loops: CDR1 MDHEN, CDR2 SYDVKM. V lost 6 bases and J lost 2, with 16 bases in between. This CDR3 spans 15 amino acids. CDR3 protein: CASSRRGGGNTEAFF. The CDR3 nucleotides are TGTGCCAGCAGCCGTAGGGGGGGCGGAAACACTGAAGCTTTCTTT.

This clone was observed a handful of times. The V gene is TRBV21-1, the J gene TRBJ1-1; TRBD1, the D gene given by the table, was not confirmed from the DNA. TRBV21-1 is classified as a pseudogene. This CDR3 region has 17 residues. This chain's CDR3 is CASSKARVETRGTEAFF. Written as DNA, the CDR3 is TGTGCCAGCAGCAAAGCCCGTGTGGAGACCAGGGGGACTGAAGCTTTCTTT.

This chain joins TRBV7-3 and TRBJ2-2, with 9 bases fitting TRBD1. The V segment lost 4 bases and the J segment 7 bases; nucleotides outside the gene matches: 4. The CDR3 spans 14 residues. Germline CDR1 is SGHTA and CDR2 is FQGTGA. In DNA, the CDR3 is TGTGCCAGCAGCTCGGGACAGGGTAACGGGGAGCTGTTTTTT. Translating gives CASSSGQGNGELFF.

The chain recombines TRBV10-3 with TRBJ1-2; a weak D match, TRBD1 (5 bases). V shed 0 bases and J shed 1 base, with 12 bases lying between them. Germline CDR1 and CDR2: ENHRY and SYGVKD. The CDR3 runs to 16 residues. DNA of the CDR3: TGTGCCATCAGTGAGTCGGTAGGGGTGATTAACTATGGCTACACCTTC. Translating it yields CAISESVGVINYGYTF.

The chain links TRBV5-1 to TRBJ2-1; the D is unclear. Germline assignment: CDR1 SGHRS and CDR2 YFSETQ. The CDR3 has 16 residues. V was pared by 0 bases and J by 0 bases, with 10 bases between. The CDR3 sequence is CASSLAPASSYNEQFF. The CDR3 bases are TGCGCCAGCAGCTTGGCCCCCGCCAGCTCCTACAATGAGCAGTTCTTC.

This clone has only a few counts. The V and J genes are TRBV5-1 and TRBJ1-1; D remains ambiguous. Trimming pared 3 bases from V and 1 base from J, leaving 10 bases between. Germline V gives CDR1 SGHRS, CDR2 YFSETQ. CDR3 length: 14 residues. CDR3 DNA: TGCGCCAGCAGCTCGGCCAGGCCGAACACTGAAGCTTTCTTT. It encodes CASSSARPNTEAFF.

V is TRBV7-2 and J is TRBJ1-1; 7 bases align to TRBD1. The CDR3 spans 14 residues. Germline values: CDR1 SGHTA, CDR2 FQGNSA. The junction had 2 bases not matched to a gene; V was cut back by 1 base and J by 3 bases. The CDR3, as DNA: TGTGCCAGCAGCTTAGTGACAGGGTACACTGAAGCTTTCTTT. Residues: CASSLVTGYTEAFF.

This chain uses TRBV2 with TRBJ1-2; perhaps TRBD1 as D (6 bases). Per germline, CDR1 SNHLY and CDR2 FYNNEI. The CDR3 covers 14 residues. Trimming removed 8 bases from V and 5 bases from J, with 18 bases in between. The chain's CDR3 is CASRPSGARYGYTF. CDR3 DNA: TGTGCCAGCCGGCCGTCAGGGGCGCGGTATGGCTACACCTTC.

In this sample, this clone turned up a few times. V usage is TRBV5-1 and J usage is TRBJ1-5; perhaps TRBD1 as D (5 bases). The CDR3 is 16 residues long. V dropped 4 bases and J dropped 6 bases, with 20 bases sitting between them. CDR1 and CDR2 from the germline V gene are SGHRS and YFSETQ. CDR3: CASSLQPIQGGQPQHF. CDR3 in DNA: TGCGCCAGCAGCCTTCAGCCTATTCAGGGTGGTCAGCCCCAGCATTTT.

CDR3 sequence (DNA): TGTGCCAGCAGCGTAGGGAGTGCGAGGGGGCCAGGAAACACCATATATTTT. Amino acid sequence: CASSVGSARGPGNTIYF. J is TRBJ1-3 and V is TRBV9, with 7 bases identical to TRBD1. The V and J ends lost 0 bases and 4 bases, in that order; junction bases with no gene match: 10. The germline CDR1 and CDR2 sequences are SGDLS and YYNGEE. CDR3 size: 17 residues.

The chain recombines TRBV7-9 with TRBJ1-4; D possibly corresponds to TRBD1 (6 bases). The CDR3 is 14 residues long. Germline CDR1 reads SEHNR; CDR2 reads FQNEAQ (reference sequence). V lost 3 bases to trimming and J lost 4 bases, with 9 bases between them. CDR3 in amino acids: CASSFRQVNEKLFF. The CDR3 nucleotides are TGTGCCAGCAGCTTTCGACAGGTTAATGAAAAACTGTTTTTT.

The chain combines TRBV5-1 with TRBJ2-7; 8 bases are a match to TRBD1. V dropped 4 bases and J dropped 2; count of bases not matched to a gene: 11. Germline assignment: CDR1 SGHRS and CDR2 YFSETQ. The CDR3 contains 16 residues. CDR3 amino acids: CASSLDPGGVTYEQYF. CDR3 sequence (DNA): TGCGCCAGCAGCCTTGATCCAGGGGGCGTCACCTACGAGCAGTACTTC.

This clone was observed a single time. The chain links TRBV6-1 to TRBJ1-1; a weak D match, TRBD1 (5 bases). The CDR3 spans 16 residues. The V end was cut by 3 bases, the J end by 1 base, with 15 bases between. Looked up from germline, CDR1 is MNHNS and CDR2 is SASEGT. CDR3 in amino acids: CASSDAAGIRNTEAFF. The CDR3 bases are TGTGCCAGCAGTGACGCCGCAGGGATTAGGAACACTGAAGCTTTCTTT.